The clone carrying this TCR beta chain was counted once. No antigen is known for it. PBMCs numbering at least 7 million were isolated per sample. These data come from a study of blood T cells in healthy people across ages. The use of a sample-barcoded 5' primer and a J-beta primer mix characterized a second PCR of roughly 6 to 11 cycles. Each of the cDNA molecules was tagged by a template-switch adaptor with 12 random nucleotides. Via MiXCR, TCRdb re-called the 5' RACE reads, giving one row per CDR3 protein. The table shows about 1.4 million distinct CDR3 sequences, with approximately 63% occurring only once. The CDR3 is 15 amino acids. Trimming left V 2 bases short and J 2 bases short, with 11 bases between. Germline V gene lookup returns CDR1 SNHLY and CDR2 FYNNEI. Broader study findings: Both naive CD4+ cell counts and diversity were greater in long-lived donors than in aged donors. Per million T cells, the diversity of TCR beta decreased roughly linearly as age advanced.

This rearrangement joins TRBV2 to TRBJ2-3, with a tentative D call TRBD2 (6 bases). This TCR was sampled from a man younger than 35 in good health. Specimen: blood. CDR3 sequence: CASSETSWSTDTQYF. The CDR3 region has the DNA TGTGCCAGCAGTGAAACTAGCTGGTCCACAGATACGCAGTATTTT.